Below, one T cell receptor (beta chain) is given with its context. This receptor's antigen is unknown. Base qualities are not provided; no much larger clone lies one nucleotide away. V lost 7 bases and J lost 3 bases, and the count of bases not matched to a germline gene is 9. From the cysteine up to the phenylalanine, the CDR3 has a length of 15 residues. Kept here is only the CDR3 DNA, which spans 45 bases and is read in frame from base 1. CDR1 is given as SGHAT and CDR2 as FQDESV, both from the germline V gene (reference sequence). The data derive from a study of T-cell reconstitution after alpha-beta-depleted transplantation in children listed by TCRdb under 2016. Study-wide context: The study quantitatively tracked T-cell immune reconstitution after TCRalphabeta/CD19-depleted allogeneic hematopoietic cell transplantation in children using TCR repertoire profiling.

According to the study, the label for this sample's treatment or condition signals: allogeneic hematopoietic cell transplantation with graft depleted of TCRalphabeta T cells and CD19 B cells. TCRalphabeta/CD19-depleted allogeneic hematopoietic cell grafts were given to the transplant recipients, all of whom were children. What the work shows at the level of the full study, not this receptor alone: In some patients, the high TCRbeta diversity seen at day 60 was put down to recipient T cells and intrathymic progenitors that had survived conditioning. Apparently early alphabetaT-cell count recovery about two months after transplant reportedly relied on only several hundred rapidly expanded clones derived from non-depleted graft cells. Over subsequent months, a decline in hyperexpanded clone frequencies was noted, and after one year, T-cell counts and TCRbeta diversity were mostly ascribed to newly produced T cells.

The method behind the library was PCR. Sequencer: Illumina HiSeq 2500. To normalize quantification of the TCRbeta repertoire, the TCR libraries were built with molecular barcoding that relied on unique molecular identifiers. TCRdb applied fastp at Q25 and MiXCR to the public reads, then kept only in-frame beta chains. Rows with one shared CDR3 protein collapse into an entry with the most common genes and DNA. This sample comprises about 580,000 distinct CDR3 sequences, under 30% of them detected only once. The ten largest clones add up to roughly 15% of the sample. Here the sequenced sample was PBMCs, mostly from graft donor cells, taken 360 days after TCRalphabeta/CD19-depleted stem cell transplant. This TCR was recovered from a boy younger than two who had a stem cell transplant for acute myeloid leukemia, so the T cells may come from the graft donor. Recombination linked TRBV11-1 to TRBJ2-1, with TRBD1 identical over 7 junction bases. The encoded CDR3 is CASTTWGQNYNEQFF. The bases are TGTGCCAGCACCACGTGGGGACAGAACTACAATGAGCAGTTCTTC.